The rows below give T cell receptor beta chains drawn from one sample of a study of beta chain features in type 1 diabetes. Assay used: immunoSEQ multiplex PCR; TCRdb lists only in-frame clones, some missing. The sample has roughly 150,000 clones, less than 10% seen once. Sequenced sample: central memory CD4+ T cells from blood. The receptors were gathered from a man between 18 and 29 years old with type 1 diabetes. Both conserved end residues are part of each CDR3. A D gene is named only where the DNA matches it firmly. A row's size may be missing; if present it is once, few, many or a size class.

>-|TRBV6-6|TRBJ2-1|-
TGTGCCAGCACCCTTTTTCGTAGCACCATCTACAATGAGCAGTTCTTC
CASTLFRSTIYNEQFF
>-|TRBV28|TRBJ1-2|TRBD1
TGTGCCAGCAGTTCGGACAGGCGCGGCTACACCTTC
CASSSDRRGYTF
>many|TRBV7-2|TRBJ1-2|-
TGTGCCAGCAGCTTAGGAGTTGTTACGGAGAGTGGCTACACCTTC
CASSLGVVTESGYTF
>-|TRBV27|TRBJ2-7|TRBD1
TGTGCCAGCAGTCCCCCGGGACAGGGAGAGCAGTACTTC
CASSPPGQGEQYF
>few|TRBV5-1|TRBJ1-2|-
TGCGCCAGCAGCGTCGGCGAGGGATATGGCTACACCTTC
CASSVGEGYGYTF
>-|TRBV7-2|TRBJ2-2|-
TGTGCCAGCAGCTTAGCGGTCAGGTCCACCGGGGAGCTGTTTTTT
CASSLAVRSTGELFF
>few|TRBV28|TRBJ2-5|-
TGTGCCAGCAGCTCCACATGGACCCAGTACTTC
CASSSTWTQYF
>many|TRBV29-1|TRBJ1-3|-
TGCAGCGTTGGGGACTTTGTCTCTGGAAACACCATATATTTT
CSVGDFVSGNTIYF
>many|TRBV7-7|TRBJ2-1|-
TGTGCCAGCAGCTTAGGAACAGGGTTGAGGAATGAGCAGTTCTTC
CASSLGTGLRNEQFF
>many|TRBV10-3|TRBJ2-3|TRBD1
TGTGCCATCAGTCCCGGGACAGGGGGCACAGATACGCAGTATTTT
CAISPGTGGTDTQYF
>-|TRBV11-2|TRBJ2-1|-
TGTGCCAGCAGCTCCACTCGGACACGATACAATGAGCAGTTCTTC
CASSSTRTRYNEQFF
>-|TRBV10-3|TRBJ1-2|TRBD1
TGTGCCATCACTAGTACAGGGGGCGCCGGTGGCTACACCTTC
CAITSTGGAGGYTF
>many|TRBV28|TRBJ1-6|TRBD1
TGTGCCAGCAGTCCGACAGGGAAACAATCACCCCTCCACTTT
CASSPTGKQSPLHF
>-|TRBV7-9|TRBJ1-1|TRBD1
TGTGCCAGCAGCTTATCACAGGGGAGTACTGAAGCTTTCTTT
CASSLSQGSTEAFF
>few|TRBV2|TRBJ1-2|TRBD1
TGTGCCAGCAGCCAACAGGGGATGGACTATGGCTACACCTTC
CASSQQGMDYGYTF
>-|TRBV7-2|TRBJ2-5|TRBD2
TGTGCCAGCAAGGCGGGGGGGCCCATAGAGACCCAGTACTTC
CASKAGGPIETQYF
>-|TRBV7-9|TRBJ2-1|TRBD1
TGTGCCAGCAGTCGGGACAGGGGGCTCTACAATGAGCAGTTCTTC
CASSRDRGLYNEQFF
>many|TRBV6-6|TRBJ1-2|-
TGTGCCAGCAGGCCCGGGGAAAACTATGGCTACACCTTC
CASRPGENYGYTF
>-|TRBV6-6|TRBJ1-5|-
TGTGCCAGCAGTTCACAGACAGCCCAGCATTTT
CASSSQTAQHF
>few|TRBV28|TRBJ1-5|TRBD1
TGTGCCAGCACCCTGACAGGGAATGAACAGCCCCAGCATTTT
CASTLTGNEQPQHF
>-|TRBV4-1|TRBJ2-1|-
TGCGCCAGCAGCCAAGAAAGTGGGAGATGGCTCAATGAGCAGTTCTTC
CASSQESGRWLNEQFF
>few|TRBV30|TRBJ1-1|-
TGTGCCTGGAGTGTTGGAGGGTTCACTGAAGCTTTCTTT
CAWSVGGFTEAFF
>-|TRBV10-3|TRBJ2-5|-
TGTGCCATCAGTGAGTCAGGCTGGAGCCAAGAGACCCAGTACTTC
CAISESGWSQETQYF
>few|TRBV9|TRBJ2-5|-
TGTGCCAGCAGCGTAGGCGGTACGGAGACCCAGTACTTC
CASSVGGTETQYF
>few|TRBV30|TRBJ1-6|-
TGTGCCTGGAAATTGAGTTATAATTCACCCCTCCACTTT
CAWKLSYNSPLHF
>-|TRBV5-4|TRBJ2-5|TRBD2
TGTGCCAGCAGCTTGGCTCTAGCGGGGCGTGAGACCCAGTACTTC
CASSLALAGRETQYF
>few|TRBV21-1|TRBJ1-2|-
TGTGCCAGCAGTCCCAGGGATGGCTACACCTTC
CASSPRDGYTF
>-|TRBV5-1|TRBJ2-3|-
TGCGCCAGCAGCTTGGGTTCTAGGGGCTACGATACGCAGTATTTT
CASSLGSRGYDTQYF
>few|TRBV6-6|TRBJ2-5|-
TGTGCCAGCAGCGGGGGAGAGACCCAGTACTTC
CASSGGETQYF
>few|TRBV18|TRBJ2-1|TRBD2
TGTGCCAGCTCACTAGTTAGCGGGAGCTGGTACAATGAGCAGTTCTTC
CASSLVSGSWYNEQFF
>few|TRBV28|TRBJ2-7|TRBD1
TGTGCCAGCTGGGACAGCACCTACGAGCAGTACTTC
CASWDSTYEQYF
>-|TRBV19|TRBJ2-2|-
TGTGCCAGTTCAAGACCCGGGATTGGGACCGGGGAGCTGTTTTTT
CASSRPGIGTGELFF
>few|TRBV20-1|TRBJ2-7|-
TGCAGTGCCCCCAAGGGGGTCAGGACCTTC
CSAPKGVRTF
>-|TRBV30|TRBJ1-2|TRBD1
TGTGCAGCGACAGGGGCAGGTGGCTACACCTTC
CAATGAGGYTF
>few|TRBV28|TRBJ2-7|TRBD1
TGTGCCAGCAGTTTCCTCTTGGGACAGGGAAGGGAGCAGTACTTC
CASSFLLGQGREQYF
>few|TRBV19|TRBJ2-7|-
TGTGCCAGTAGTATCAGGGTAGGAAACTACGAGCAGTACTTC
CASSIRVGNYEQYF
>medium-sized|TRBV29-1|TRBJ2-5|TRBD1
TGCAGCGTTCCATGGCGACAGGGGCAAGAGACCCAGTACTTC
CSVPWRQGQETQYF
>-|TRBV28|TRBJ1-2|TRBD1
TGTGCCAGCAGTTTATTAGCAGGGGGCTATGGCTACACCTTC
CASSLLAGGYGYTF
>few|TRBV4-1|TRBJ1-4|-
TGCGCCAGCAGCCAAGATACTTCGGGAAAACTGTTTTTT
CASSQDTSGKLFF
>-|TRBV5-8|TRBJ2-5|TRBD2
TGTGCCAGCAGCATAGGGACTAGCGGCCAAGAGACCCAGTACTTC
CASSIGTSGQETQYF
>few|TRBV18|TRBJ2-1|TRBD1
TGTGCCAGCTCACAACAGGGGAGTAGTGGTAATGAGCAGTTCTTC
CASSQQGSSGNEQFF
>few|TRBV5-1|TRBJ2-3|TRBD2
TGCGCCAGCAGCTTTCGGGAGGGTCACACAGATACGCAGTATTTT
CASSFREGHTDTQYF
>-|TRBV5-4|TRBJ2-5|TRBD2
TGTGCCAGCAGCCTACCCGGGACTAGCGGAGAAGAGACCCAGTACTTC
CASSLPGTSGEETQYF